A single sample is the source of the 29 T cell receptor beta chains below, sequenced in a study of siplizumab effects on memory and regulatory T cells. Sequencing used immunoSEQ multiplex PCR; TCRdb keeps in-frame clones, though not all of them. This table has approximately 50,000 clones, over 85% appearing once. The sample consisted of CD8+ T cells sorted from blood. These receptors all stem from a human donor in good health.

Written as DNA, the CDR3 is TGTGCCAGCAAAGGGGCAGGGGACACTGAAGCTTTCTTT. This translates into CASKGAGDTEAFF. The rearrangement links TRBV9 to TRBJ1-1, with a weak D call TRBD1 (6 bases). CDR3 size: 13 residues. V lost 6 bases and J 3 bases, leaving 12 bases between the germline ends. Germline CDR1 is SGDLS and CDR2 is YYNGEE.

The chain uses TRBV7-9 and TRBJ2-1, with D possibly matching TRBD2 (5 bases). Trimming removed 2 bases at V and 5 bases at J, with 13 bases between. The germline V gene has CDR1 SEHNR and CDR2 FQNEAQ (reference sequence). The CDR3 loop spans 15 amino acids. DNA for the CDR3: TGTGCCAGCAGCTTAAATGGCGGGCCTAACAATGAGCAGTTCTTC. Amino acid sequence: CASSLNGGPNNEQFF.

The CDR3 DNA reads as TGCAGCGTGCATAGACGCTCCTACAATGAGCAGTTCTTC. It translates to CSVHRRSYNEQFF. This chain links TRBV29-1 with TRBJ2-1, with no clear D. Germline V gene lookup returns CDR1 SQVTM and CDR2 ANQGSEA. V was trimmed by 6 bases and J by 0 bases, leaving 9 bases between them. The CDR3 is 13 residues long.

This clone was observed once. The chain uses TRBV27 and TRBJ2-7; 9 bases are shared with TRBD1. Germline V gene lookup returns CDR1 MNHEY and CDR2 SMNVEV (reference sequence). The V gene end was trimmed by 6 bases and the J gene end by 3 bases; junction bases not matched to a gene: 9. The CDR3 covers 15 residues. CDR3 loop: CASSETGQGFYEQYF. CDR3 DNA sequence: TGTGCCAGCAGCGAAACGGGACAGGGATTCTACGAGCAGTACTTC.

This clone was found a few times. Here the CDR3 DNA reads TGCGCCAGCAGTGAGACCCCCTACAATGAGCAGTTCTTC. It is translated as CASSETPYNEQFF. The chain carries TRBV10-2 and TRBJ2-1, with D unresolved. The CDR3 length is 13 residues. V lost 2 bases, J lost 2 bases, and 4 bases lay in between. Germline-derived CDR1 and CDR2 are WSHSY and SAAADI.

This sequence joins TRBV9 and TRBJ2-1, with D uncertain. The CDR3 extends over 13 amino acids. V lost 2 bases, J lost 4 bases, and 7 bases lay in between. Germline V lookup: CDR1 SGDLS, CDR2 YYNGEE. CDR3 sequence reads: CASSVNGYNEQFF. The CDR3 DNA reads TGTGCCAGCAGCGTCAACGGGTACAATGAGCAGTTCTTC.

CDR3 nucleotides: TGTGCCAGTAGTACCGCGGGACAGGCGAACTACGAGCAGTACTTC. It encodes CASSTAGQANYEQYF. This rearrangement joins TRBV19 to TRBJ2-7; 8 nucleotides line up with TRBD1. This CDR3 has 15 residues. Germline V gives CDR1 LNHDA, CDR2 SQIVND (reference sequence). Unmatched junction bases numbered 8, after V lost 4 bases and J lost 3 bases.

The rearrangement joins TRBV27 to TRBJ1-6, with D uncertain. The CDR3 contains 13 residues. V was trimmed by 6 bases and J by 11 bases, leaving 14 bases between them. Germline CDR1 reads MNHEY; CDR2 reads SMNVEV (reference sequence). DNA of the CDR3: TGTGCCAGCAGCACCCCCCGACGGGCACCCCTCCACTTT. Its protein is CASSTPRRAPLHF.

The chain is built from TRBV5-4 and TRBJ2-7; 8 bases agree with TRBD1. Germline V gives CDR1 SGHNT, CDR2 YYREEE (reference sequence). The CDR3 has 16 residues. Losses at the gene ends were 2 bases for V and 0 bases for J; bases not matched to a gene: 7. CDR3 region: CASSFIGQGLSYEQYF. The CDR3 DNA is TGTGCCAGCAGCTTTATCGGACAGGGCCTCTCCTACGAGCAGTACTTC.

V is TRBV28 and J is TRBJ1-2; a weak D match, TRBD1 (5 bases). This CDR3 spans 13 amino acids. Trimming stripped 7 bases from V and 5 bases from J, with 14 bases between. Germline CDR1 is MDHEN and CDR2 is SYDVKM. CDR3 in DNA: TGTGCCAGCACTCTCCGGACACCTTATGGCTACACCTTC. Translated, it gives CASTLRTPYGYTF.

The J gene is TRBJ2-3, the V gene TRBV9; tentative D call: TRBD2 (6 bases). CDR3 length: 17 amino acids. Germline values: CDR1 SGDLS, CDR2 YYNGEE. The V end lost 0 bases, the J end lost 0 bases, and 14 bases lay between the germline ends. CDR3 protein: CASSVGWTTLSTDTQYF. The CDR3 nucleotides read TGTGCCAGCAGCGTAGGATGGACTACCCTTAGCACAGATACGCAGTATTTT.

This chain uses TRBV30 with TRBJ1-5; 8 nucleotides agree with TRBD1. The CDR3 is made up of 15 amino acids. V dropped 2 bases and J dropped 4; count of bases not matched to a gene: 7. Germline-derived CDR1 and CDR2 are GTSNPN and SVGIG (reference sequence). Here the CDR3 reads CAWSPRGPLNQPQHF. In DNA form, the CDR3 reads TGTGCCTGGAGTCCCAGGGGGCCTTTGAATCAGCCCCAGCATTTT.

V is TRBV11-2 and J is TRBJ2-1; D uncertain. The CDR3 contains 10 residues. Looked up from germline, CDR1 is SGHAT and CDR2 is FQNNGV. V was cut by 3 bases and J by 10 bases, with 4 bases left in between. The DNA for the CDR3 is TGTGCCAGCAGCTTGTACGAGCAGTTCTTC. Translation: CASSLYEQFF.

The chain recombines TRBV14 with TRBJ1-3; D remains ambiguous. Trimming took 5 bases from V and 11 from J, leaving 16 bases between them. The CDR3 contains 13 residues. Germline CDR1 reads SGHDN; CDR2 reads FVKESK. CDR3 in DNA: TGTGCCAGCAGCAAAAGGACTGGGGAACCCATATATTTT. It specifies CASSKRTGEPIYF.

The chain recombines TRBV11-2 with TRBJ2-7; no definite D call. The V gene's germline CDR1 is SGHAT and CDR2 FQNNGV. V was pared by 2 bases and J by 2 bases, with 10 bases between. The CDR3 spans 14 residues. CDR3: CASSLSRQPYEQYF. The CDR3 DNA reads as TGTGCCAGCAGCTTAAGTCGCCAGCCCTACGAGCAGTACTTC.

The CDR3 DNA sequence: TGTGCCAGTAGTATATTTCGGGGGGGGTACACTGAAGCTTTCTTT. Protein: CASSIFRGGYTEAFF. V and J are TRBV19 and TRBJ1-1, with D perhaps matching TRBD1 (5 bases). CDR1 LNHDA and CDR2 SQIVND come from the germline V gene (reference sequence). The germline V and J ends were trimmed by 2 bases and 3 bases, with 13 bases remaining between them. The CDR3 consists of 15 residues.

V is TRBV9 and J is TRBJ2-7, with a weak D call TRBD1 (5 bases). The CDR3 has 14 residues. V was shortened by 3 bases and J by 5 bases, with 15 bases between the two germline ends. Germline CDR1 is SGDLS and CDR2 is YYNGEE. The CDR3 reads CASSAQGSRDEQYF. For the CDR3, the DNA is TGTGCCAGCAGCGCCCAAGGGTCCAGGGACGAGCAGTACTTC.

This chain joins TRBV5-1 and TRBJ2-7; TRBD1 might be the D (7 bases). CDR1 SGHRS and CDR2 YFSETQ come from the germline V gene. V lost 4 bases and J lost 7, with 18 bases in between. The CDR3 is 14 residues long. The CDR3 nucleotides are TGCGCCAGCAGCCCGGGGGACAGTTCGAGGGAGCAGTACTTC. Residues: CASSPGDSSREQYF. The full variable domain, in which reference TRBV5-1 and TRBJ2-7 provide the parts outside the CDR3, is KAGVTQTPRYLIKTRGQQVTLSCSPISGHRSVSWYQQTPGQGLQFLFEYFSETQRNKGNFPGRFSGRQFSNSRSEMNVSTLELGDSALYLCASSPGDSSREQYFGPGTRLTVT.

The chain recombines TRBV7-6 with TRBJ2-2, with 8 bases aligning to TRBD2. V trimming: 2 bases; J trimming: 5 bases; junction bases outside the gene matches: 13. Germline lookup yields CDR1 SGHVS and CDR2 FNYEAQ. The CDR3 sequence is 18 residues long. The CDR3 loop reads CASSLHSTSGRRTGELFF. In DNA form, the CDR3 reads TGTGCCAGCAGCTTACACTCTACTAGCGGCCGTCGGACCGGGGAGCTGTTTTTT. The complete variable domain, with remaining parts taken from reference TRBV7-6 and TRBJ2-2, reads GAGVSQSPRYKVTKRGQDVALRCDPISGHVSLYWYRQALGQGPEFLTYFNYEAQQDKSGLPNDRFSAERPEGSISTLTIQRTEQRDSAMYRCASSLHSTSGRRTGELFFGEGSRLTVL.

V is TRBV5-1 and J is TRBJ1-1, with 7 nucleotides matching TRBD1. CDR1 and CDR2 from the germline V gene are SGHRS and YFSETQ. The CDR3 length is 15 residues. V lost 3 bases, J lost 0 bases, and 5 bases stayed unmatched. This CDR3 reads CASSSLTGMNTEAFF. CDR3 DNA sequence: TGCGCCAGCAGCTCACTGACAGGGATGAACACTGAAGCTTTCTTT.

This rearrangement joins TRBV19 to TRBJ1-1; the D is unclear. V shed 11 bases and J shed 5 bases, with 18 bases lying between them. The CDR3 has 13 residues. From germline, CDR1 is LNHDA and CDR2 SQIVND (reference sequence). CDR3 sequence reads: CAAVDYMGTEAFF. In DNA form, the CDR3 reads TGTGCCGCAGTAGATTATATGGGGACTGAAGCTTTCTTT.

V is TRBV18 and J is TRBJ1-4, with TRBD1 as a possible D gene (5 bases). V lost 2 bases and J lost 1, with 23 bases in between. The germline CDR1 and CDR2 sequences are KGHSH and LQKENI. The CDR3 totals 20 residues. CDR3 sequence: CASSPTFYSSGKKTNEKLFF. For the CDR3, the DNA is TGTGCCAGCTCACCAACCTTTTACTCCTCAGGGAAAAAAACTAATGAAAAACTGTTTTTT.

The chain is built from TRBV27 and TRBJ2-5; TRBD2 matches 11 bases. After removal of 6 bases from V and 3 bases from J, the junction contained 9 bases not matched to a gene. This CDR3 is built from 16 residues. From germline, CDR1 is MNHEY and CDR2 SMNVEV (reference sequence). The CDR3 DNA follows: TGTGCCAGCAGCCCCTGGCTAGCGGGGGGTGAAGAGACCCAGTACTTC. Protein: CASSPWLAGGEETQYF.

The V and J genes are TRBV5-1 and TRBJ2-6, with TRBD2 as a possible D gene (5 bases). CDR1 SGHRS and CDR2 YFSETQ come from the germline V gene. Deletions cut 5 bases from V and 4 bases from J, with 25 bases between. This CDR3 spans 19 amino acids. In nucleotides, the CDR3 is TGCGCCAGCAGTGAGTCTACGGTCGAGGGATCTGCGGGGGCCAACGTCCTGACTTTC. It is translated as CASSESTVEGSAGANVLTF.

Only one count was recorded for this clone. The gene calls are TRBV27 and TRBJ2-1; a weak D match, TRBD1 (5 bases). Germline V gene sequence: CDR1 MNHEY, CDR2 SMNVEV (reference sequence). The V end lost 1 base, the J end lost 8 bases, and 6 bases lay between the germline ends. There are 12 residues in the CDR3. The DNA for the CDR3 is TGTGCCAGCAGTTTATGGGGCCATGAGCAGTTCTTC. Translating gives CASSLWGHEQFF.

The gene calls are TRBV27 and TRBJ2-7; 14 nucleotides align to TRBD2. V lost 5 bases and J lost 3; bases outside the gene matches: 3. The CDR3 runs to 15 residues. Germline V gene sequence: CDR1 MNHEY, CDR2 SMNVEV (reference sequence). CDR3 bases: TGTGCCAGCAGTAAGGGACTAGCGGGAGTCTACGAGCAGTACTTC. Its protein product is CASSKGLAGVYEQYF.

The chain is built from TRBV16 and TRBJ1-1, with 7 bases that match TRBD1. J gave up 0 bases and V 4 bases, and 8 bases lay outside the gene matches. Germline V gene lookup returns CDR1 KGHSY and CDR2 FQNENV. The CDR3 spans 16 residues. Written as DNA, the CDR3 is TGTGCCAGCAGCCGCATACCGGGACAGATGAACACTGAAGCTTTCTTT. This codes for CASSRIPGQMNTEAFF.

About this clone itself: Other DNA sequences from this sample encode an identical CDR3 as well. The gene calls are TRBV9 and TRBJ2-7; D is unclear. The CDR3 runs 14 residues. V lost 0 bases and J lost 2, with 9 bases in between. Per germline, CDR1 SGDLS and CDR2 YYNGEE. The CDR3 reads CASSVAEGPYEQYF. The CDR3 coding sequence is TGTGCCAGCAGCGTAGCCGAAGGGCCCTACGAGCAGTACTTC. The full variable domain, rest sourced from reference TRBV9 and TRBJ2-7, is DSGVTQTPKHLITATGQRVTLRCSPRSGDLSVYWYQQSLDQGLQFLIQYYNGEERAKGNILERFSAQQFPDLHSELNLSSLELGDSALYFCASSVAEGPYEQYFGPGTRLTVT.

The chain couples TRBV15 to TRBJ2-7; 7 nucleotides line up with TRBD2. The CDR3 is 15 amino acids. Germline CDR1 and CDR2: LNHNV and YYDKDF (reference sequence). V dropped 0 bases and J dropped 4; count of bases not matched to a gene: 6. The CDR3 sequence is CATSRDWGGTYEQYF. CDR3 in DNA: TGTGCCACCAGCAGAGATTGGGGGGGGACTTACGAGCAGTACTTC.